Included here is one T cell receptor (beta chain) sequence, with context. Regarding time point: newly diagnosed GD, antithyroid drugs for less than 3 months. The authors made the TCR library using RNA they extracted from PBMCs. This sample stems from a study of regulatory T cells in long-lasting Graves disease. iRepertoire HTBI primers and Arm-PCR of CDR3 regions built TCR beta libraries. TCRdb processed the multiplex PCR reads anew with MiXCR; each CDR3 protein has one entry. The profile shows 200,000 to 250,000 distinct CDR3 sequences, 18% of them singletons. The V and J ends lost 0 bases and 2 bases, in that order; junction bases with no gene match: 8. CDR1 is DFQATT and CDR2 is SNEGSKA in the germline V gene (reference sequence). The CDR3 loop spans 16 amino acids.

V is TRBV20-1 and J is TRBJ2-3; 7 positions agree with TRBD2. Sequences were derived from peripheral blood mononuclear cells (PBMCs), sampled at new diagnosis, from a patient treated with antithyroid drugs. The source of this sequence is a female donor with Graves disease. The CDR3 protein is CSARDPERDYTDTQYF. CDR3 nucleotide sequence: TGCAGTGCTAGAGATCCTGAGCGGGACTACACAGATACGCAGTATTTT.